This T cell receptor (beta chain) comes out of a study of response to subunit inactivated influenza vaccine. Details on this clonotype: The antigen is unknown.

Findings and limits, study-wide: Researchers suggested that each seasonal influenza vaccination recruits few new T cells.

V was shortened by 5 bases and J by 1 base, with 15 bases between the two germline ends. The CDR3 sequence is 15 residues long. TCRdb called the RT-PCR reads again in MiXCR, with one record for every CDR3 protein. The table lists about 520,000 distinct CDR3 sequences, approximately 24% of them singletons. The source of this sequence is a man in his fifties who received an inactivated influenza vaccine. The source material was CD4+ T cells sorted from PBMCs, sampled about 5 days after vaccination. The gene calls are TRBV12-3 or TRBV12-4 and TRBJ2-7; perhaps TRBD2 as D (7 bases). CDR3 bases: TGTGCCAGCAGTCCCCTGGGGGGGCGGTCCTACGAGCAGTACTTC. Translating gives CASSPLGGRSYEQYF.